The sequence of this T cell receptor (beta chain) was determined in a study of shared clonotypes between healthy human individuals. Broader study findings: The four-donor shared clonotypes exceeded non-shared clonotypes in generation probability, with non-shared ones scoring lower. About 5% was the fraction of naive CD4 clonotypes found shared across several donors. Generally, naive subsets came out with larger estimated richness than memory subsets.

Profiling relied on immunoSEQ multiplex PCR, and the TCRdb table lists in-frame clones only, not all of them. The sample includes about 120,000 clones, about 71% of them seen just once. In its sample, this clone was seen many times. The target antigen is unknown. The material sequenced was memory CD8+ T cells sorted from blood. Indicated subset: CD45RO+ cells pooled with CCR7-negative TemRA cells. This clonotype was sampled from a woman in her 30s in good health.

This CDR3 reads CASSPGQGDLDTQYF. CDR3 bases: TGTGCCAGCAGTCCGGGACAGGGGGATTTGGATACGCAGTATTTT. The chain employs TRBV25-1 and TRBJ2-3, with TRBD1 matching 11 bases. V trimming: 5 bases; J trimming: 6 bases; junction bases outside the gene matches: 7. Germline lookup yields CDR1 MGHDK and CDR2 SYGVNS. This CDR3 has 15 residues.